This T cell receptor beta chain was sequenced during a study of cytomegalovirus exposure and HLA in healthy donors. Study summary: Unique TCR beta sequences numbering about 100 million came from roughly 180 million T cells in an earlier analysis.

Notes on the study in general: Productive rates of about 87% or about 30% were seen for most TCR beta V segments in an earlier analysis. An Asian-associated ancestry cluster reportedly showed fewer N-insertions than the approximately 650-donor mean in a later analysis.

In the PCR, 60 Vbeta and 13 Jbeta primers were used. Generated by immunoSEQ multiplex PCR, the TCRdb table keeps only in-frame clones and is missing some. The sample shows roughly 200,000 clones, roughly 85% of them seen only once. When sampled, the donors appeared nominally healthy, though they likely had unrecorded immune exposures. With regard to this clone: Antigen specificity is unknown.

The clonotype originates from a woman under 40 in good health and CMV-seropositive. The sequencing sample was made of PBMCs.

For the CDR3, the DNA is TGCAGCGTCTCAGGAGCCCGGGATCAAAGAGGTTACGAGCAGTACTTC. Protein: CSVSGARDQRGYEQYF. The rearrangement joins TRBV29-1 to TRBJ2-7; TRBD2 might be the D (5 bases). Germline CDR1 SQVTM, CDR2 ANQGSEA. The germline V and J ends were trimmed by 6 bases and 4 bases, with 25 bases remaining between them. This CDR3 is 16 amino acids long.